The sequence of this T cell receptor (beta chain) was determined in a study of Graves' ophthalmopathy and Graves' hyperthyroidism. The study amplified TCR beta CDR3 regions using RNA transcripts. The authors performed first-round RT-PCR with HTBI primers and then a second-round multiplex PCR. TCRdb re-called the multiplex PCR reads with MiXCR, one entry per CDR3 protein. The repertoire consists of over a million distinct CDR3 sequences, with about 35% occurring once and the leading ten covering around 10%. Enrolled hyperthyroidism patients had a new diagnosis, a duration under 2 months, and an age of 18 to 65. The diagnosis combined clinical symptoms, thyroxine, TRAb, thyroid ultrasound and orbital computed tomography scans. The CDR3 contains 13 residues. V was cut by 6 bases and J by 8 bases, with 13 bases left in between. Germline CDR1 and CDR2: ENHRY and SYGVKD.

The sample taken for sequencing was peripheral blood or thyroid tissue (not recorded which). The rearrangement joins TRBV10-3 to TRBJ1-4, with D unresolved. The clonotype was recovered from an adult man with Graves' hyperthyroidism. In DNA form, the CDR3 reads TGTGCCATCAGCCTACACAGTTGGGAAAAACTGTTTTTT. Translating gives CAISLHSWEKLFF.